This section outlines one TCR beta chain sequence together with its context. The sample has other DNA sequences that encode this CDR3 too. Germline V CDR1 and CDR2: MNHEY, SVGAGI. V gave up 0 bases and J gave up 4 bases; unmatched junction bases: 6. CDR3 length: 16 residues. Genomic DNA (from each subset) was split evenly across several immunoSEQ plates. Sequencing used immunoSEQ multiplex PCR; TCRdb keeps in-frame clones, though not all of them. The sample has nearly 2 million clones; over 85% are singletons. These data originate in a study of shared clonotypes between healthy human individuals. CD8 cells regarded as naive lacked CD45RO, were positively chosen for CCR7, and omitted terminally differentiated effector memory CD45RA+ cells.

V is TRBV6-5 and J is TRBJ2-1; 7 bases fit TRBD2. The clonotype was recovered from a man aged 18 to 29 in good health. The sample was naive CD8+ T cells sorted from blood. The CDR3 loop reads CASSYSAGERYNEQFF. The CDR3, as DNA: TGTGCCAGCAGTTACTCTGCGGGAGAAAGATACAATGAGCAGTTCTTC.